This T cell receptor (beta chain) derives from a study of cytomegalovirus exposure and HLA in healthy donors. A remark on this clone: Its antigen is still unknown.

The PCR ran on 60 Vbeta and 13 Jbeta primers. Profiling relied on immunoSEQ multiplex PCR, and the TCRdb table lists in-frame clones only, not all of them. The data hold around 150,000 clones, with roughly 80% observed a single time. Broader study findings: What was likely a sequencing artifact was a cluster of highly shared sequence variants.

This CDR3 is built from 15 residues. CDR1 and CDR2 (germline): MNHEY, SMNVEV (reference sequence). V was pared by 3 bases and J by 6 bases, with 14 bases between. This TCR was sampled from a woman between 45 and 65 years old in good health and CMV-seropositive. The chain has TRBV27 and TRBJ2-2; the D gene is possibly TRBD1 (6 bases). Material: PBMCs. CDR3 coding DNA: TGTGCCAGCAGTTTTCATGGGAGACAGGCCGGGGAGCTGTTTTTT. Its translation is CASSFHGRQAGELFF.